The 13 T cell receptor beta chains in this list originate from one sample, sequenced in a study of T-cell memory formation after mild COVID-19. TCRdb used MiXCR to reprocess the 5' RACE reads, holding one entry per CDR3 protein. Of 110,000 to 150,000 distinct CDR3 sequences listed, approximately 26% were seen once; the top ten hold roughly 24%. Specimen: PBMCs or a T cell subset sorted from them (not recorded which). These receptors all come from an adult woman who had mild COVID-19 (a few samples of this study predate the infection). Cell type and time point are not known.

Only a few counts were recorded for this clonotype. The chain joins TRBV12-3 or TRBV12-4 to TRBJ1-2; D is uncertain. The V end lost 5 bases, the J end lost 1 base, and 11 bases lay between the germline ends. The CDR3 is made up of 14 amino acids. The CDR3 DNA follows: TGTGCCAGCAGTGGTTCGACGGGTAACTATGGCTACACCTTC. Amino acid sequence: CASSGSTGNYGYTF.

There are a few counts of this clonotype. The CDR3 nucleotides read TGTGCCAGCAGCGTAGCTGGCCTAGCGGGGATCCCTAGCACAGATACGCAGTATTTT. Translation gives CASSVAGLAGIPSTDTQYF. The chain combines TRBV9 with TRBJ2-3; 9 bases match TRBD2. Germline V gene data show CDR1 as SGDLS and CDR2 as YYNGEE. The CDR3 contains 19 residues. J lost 0 bases, V lost 0 bases, and 11 bases had no gene match.

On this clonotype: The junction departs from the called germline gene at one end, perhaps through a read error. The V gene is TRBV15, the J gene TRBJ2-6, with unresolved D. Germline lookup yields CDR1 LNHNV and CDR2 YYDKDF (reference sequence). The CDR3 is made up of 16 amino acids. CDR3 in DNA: TGTGCCACCAGCGGAGACACCAGCTCTGGGGCCAACGTCCTGACTTTC. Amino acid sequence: CATSGDTSSGANVLTF.

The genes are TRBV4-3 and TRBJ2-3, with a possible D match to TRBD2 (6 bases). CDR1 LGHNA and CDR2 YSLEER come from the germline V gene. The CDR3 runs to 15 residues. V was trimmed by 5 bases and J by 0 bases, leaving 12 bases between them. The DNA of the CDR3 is TGCGCCAGCAGCTATATAGCGGAAAGCACAGATACGCAGTATTTT. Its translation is CASSYIAESTDTQYF.

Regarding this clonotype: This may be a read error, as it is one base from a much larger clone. The CDR3 loop is CASSHDPGGSGELFF. CDR3 DNA sequence: TGCGCCAGCAGCCACGATCCTGGGGGGTCCGGGGAGCTGTTTTTT. The chain uses TRBV4-1 and TRBJ2-2; TRBD2 might be the D (6 bases). CDR3 size: 15 residues. CDR1 and CDR2 from the germline V gene are MGHRA and YSYEKL. Deletions cut 3 bases from V and 6 bases from J, with 14 bases between.

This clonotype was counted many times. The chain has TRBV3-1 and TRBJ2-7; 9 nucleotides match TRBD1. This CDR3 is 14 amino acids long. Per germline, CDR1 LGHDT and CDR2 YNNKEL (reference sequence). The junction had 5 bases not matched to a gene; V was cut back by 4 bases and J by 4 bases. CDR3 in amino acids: CASSPRDREYEQYF. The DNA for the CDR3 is TGTGCCAGCAGCCCGCGGGACAGGGAATACGAGCAGTACTTC.

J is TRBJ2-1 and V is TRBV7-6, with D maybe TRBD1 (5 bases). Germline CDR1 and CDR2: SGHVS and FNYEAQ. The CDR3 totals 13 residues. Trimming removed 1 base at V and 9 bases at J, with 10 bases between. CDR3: CASSLVRGIEQFF. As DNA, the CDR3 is TGTGCCAGCAGCTTAGTTAGGGGCATTGAGCAGTTCTTC.

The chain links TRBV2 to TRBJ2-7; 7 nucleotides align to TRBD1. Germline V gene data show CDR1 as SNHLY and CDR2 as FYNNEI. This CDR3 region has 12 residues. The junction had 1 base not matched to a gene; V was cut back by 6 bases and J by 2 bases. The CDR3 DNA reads TGTGCCAGCAGGGACAGGACCTACGAGCAGTACTTC. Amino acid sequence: CASRDRTYEQYF. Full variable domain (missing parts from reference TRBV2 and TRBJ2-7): EPEVTQTPSHQVTQMGQEVILRCVPISNHLYFYWYRQILGQKVEFLVSFYNNEISEKSEIFDDQFSVERPDGSNFTLKIRSTKLEDSAMYFCASRDRTYEQYFGPGTRLTVT.

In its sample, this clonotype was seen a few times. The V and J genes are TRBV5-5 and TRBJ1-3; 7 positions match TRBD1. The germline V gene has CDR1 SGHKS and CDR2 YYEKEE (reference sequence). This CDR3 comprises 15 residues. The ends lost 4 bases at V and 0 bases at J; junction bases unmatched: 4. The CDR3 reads CASSPGQLSGNTIYF. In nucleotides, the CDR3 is TGTGCCAGCAGCCCGGGACAGCTCTCTGGAAACACCATATATTTT.

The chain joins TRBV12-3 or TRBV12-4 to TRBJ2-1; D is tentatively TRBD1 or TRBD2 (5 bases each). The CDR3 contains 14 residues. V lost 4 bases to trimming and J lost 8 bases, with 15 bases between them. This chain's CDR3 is CASSSRDPYYEQFF. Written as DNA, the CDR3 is TGTGCCAGCAGTTCCCGGGACCCCTATTATGAGCAGTTCTTC.

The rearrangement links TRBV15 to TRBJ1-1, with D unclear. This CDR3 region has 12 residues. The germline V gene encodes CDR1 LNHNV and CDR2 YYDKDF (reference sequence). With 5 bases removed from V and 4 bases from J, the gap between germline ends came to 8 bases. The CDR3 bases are TGTGCCACCAGCGGATTATCCACTGAAGCTTTCTTT. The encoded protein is CATSGLSTEAFF.

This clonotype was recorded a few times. CDR3 residues: CASSPSGDGLYEQYF. Written as DNA, the CDR3 is TGTGCCAGCAGTCCTAGCGGGGATGGCCTCTACGAGCAGTACTTC. The chain joins TRBV6-5 to TRBJ2-7; TRBD2 matches 9 bases. Germline V gene data show CDR1 as MNHEY and CDR2 as SVGAGI. There are 15 residues in the CDR3. J lost 3 bases, V lost 5 bases, and 8 bases had no gene match.

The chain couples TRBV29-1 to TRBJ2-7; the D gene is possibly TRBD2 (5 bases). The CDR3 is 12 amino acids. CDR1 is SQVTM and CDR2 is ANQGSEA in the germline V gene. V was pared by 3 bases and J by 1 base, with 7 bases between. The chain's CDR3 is CSVDEGSYEQYF. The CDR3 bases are TGCAGCGTTGACGAGGGTTCCTACGAGCAGTACTTC.